The T cell receptor (beta chain) under discussion was sequenced for a study of chemoradiotherapy in HPV16-positive cancers. V lost 6 bases to trimming and J lost 0 bases, with 11 bases between them. The germline CDR1 and CDR2 sequences are MRHNA and SNTAGT. CDR3 length equals 15 residues. This clone was recorded once. Its antigen is not identified. Study conclusions and caveats: Better recurrence-free survival went with HPV-responsive T-cell expansion in HPV16-positive patients.

Assay: immunoSEQ multiplex PCR; the TCRdb copy retains only in-frame clones and omits some. Altogether approximately 30,000 clones are present, around 89% being singletons, with the ten largest covering roughly 4.5%. This sequence originates from a human donor with HPV-associated anogenital cancer. V and J are TRBV6-4 and TRBJ1-4; D unclear. Sequenced material: blood, taken from a patient who underwent chemoradiotherapy. CDR3 bases: TGTGCCAGCAGGTTACATGGGGCAACTAATGAAAAACTGTTTTTT. Translated, it gives CASRLHGATNEKLFF.